A selection of T cell receptor beta chains follows, all from one sample in a study of identical twins' blood T cells. TCRdb called the 5' RACE reads again in MiXCR, with one record for every CDR3 protein. The repertoire holds roughly 380,000 distinct CDR3 sequences, with about 28% as singletons. The sequencing input was PBMCs. These receptors were taken from a woman aged 18-49 years in good health. CDR3s include the opening cysteine and the closing phenylalanine or tryptophan. A D gene is named only where the DNA matches it firmly. Clone size, where shown, is once, few, many, or a class for clones that have expanded.

D gene,J gene,V gene,clone size,CDR3 protein,CDR3 DNA
TRBD1,TRBJ2-2,TRBV6-5,few,CASSSDRVSTGELFF,TGTGCCAGCAGTTCCGACAGGGTTTCAACCGGGGAGCTGTTTTTT
NA,TRBJ1-4,TRBV7-9,NA,CASSHPLGAANEKLFF,TGTGCCAGCAGCCACCCCTTGGGGGCGGCTAATGAAAAACTGTTTTTT
TRBD1,TRBJ2-3,TRBV20-1,few,CSAMKQGAGRDTQYF,TGCAGTGCTATGAAACAGGGGGCGGGTCGAGATACGCAGTATTTT
NA,TRBJ1-5,TRBV20-1,NA,CSVTSNNQPQHF,TGCAGTGTCACTAGTAATAATCAGCCCCAGCATTTT
NA,TRBJ1-2,TRBV18,few,CASSLTGVNYGYTF,TGTGCCAGCTCCCTGACAGGAGTTAACTATGGCTACACCTTC
TRBD1,TRBJ2-5,TRBV6-2/TRBV6-3,NA,CVSTRTGQETQYF,TGTGTCAGCACCCGGACAGGACAAGAGACCCAGTACTTC
NA,TRBJ2-7,TRBV6-5,NA,CASRQDRRGTYEQYF,TGTGCCAGCAGACAAGACCGGCGCGGTACCTACGAGCAGTACTTC
NA,TRBJ2-1,TRBV7-2,few,CASSPHSSYNEQFF,TGTGCCAGCAGCCCCCATTCCTCCTACAATGAGCAGTTCTTC
TRBD1,TRBJ1-1,TRBV5-1,few,CASRPWTGAIMNTEAFF,TGCGCCAGCCGGCCCTGGACAGGGGCGATTATGAACACTGAAGCTTTCTTT
NA,TRBJ1-1,TRBV20-1,many,CSAEGGWGNTEAFF,TGCAGTGCTGAAGGAGGGTGGGGGAACACTGAAGCTTTCTTT
TRBD1,TRBJ1-1,TRBV20-1,many,CSAHPSQGRKTEAFF,TGCAGTGCCCATCCTTCACAGGGGCGCAAAACTGAAGCTTTCTTT
TRBD1,TRBJ1-2,TRBV29-1,few,CSVPDRGHGYTF,TGCAGCGTTCCAGACAGGGGTCATGGCTACACCTTC
NA,TRBJ1-2,TRBV20-1,NA,CSARGSGASNYGYTF,TGCAGTGCTAGAGGGTCAGGAGCAAGTAACTATGGCTACACCTTC
NA,TRBJ2-2,TRBV3-1,NA,CASSRRGGELFF,TGTGCCAGCAGCCGCAGGGGCGGGGAGCTGTTTTTT
NA,TRBJ2-1,TRBV5-1,NA,CASSLVTGESNEQFF,TGCGCCAGCAGCTTGGTAACGGGAGAATCCAATGAGCAGTTCTTC
TRBD1,TRBJ2-5,TRBV12-3/TRBV12-4,NA,CASSMGQGVTQYF,TGTGCCAGCAGTATGGGACAGGGGGTGACCCAGTACTTC
TRBD2,TRBJ2-3,TRBV9,NA,CASSARGYSTDTQYF,TGTGCCAGCAGCGCGCGGGGGTACAGCACAGATACGCAGTATTTT
TRBD2,TRBJ2-5,TRBV10-3,NA,CAISDRTSGHQETQYF,TGTGCCATCAGTGATCGGACTAGCGGACACCAAGAGACCCAGTACTTC
NA,TRBJ2-3,TRBV7-9,NA,CASCLPSGGVGDTQYF,TGTGCCAGCTGCTTACCCTCCGGAGGGGTGGGAGATACGCAGTATTTT
TRBD1,TRBJ1-2,TRBV13,NA,CASSPGTVTNYGYTF,TGTGCCAGCAGCCCCGGGACAGTCACTAACTATGGCTACACCTTC
NA,TRBJ1-5,TRBV3-1,NA,CASSQGRAPNQPQHF,TGTGCCAGCAGCCAGGGCCGGGCCCCTAATCAGCCCCAGCATTTT
TRBD1,TRBJ1-2,TRBV20-1,NA,CSADAPGQGGSNYGYTF,TGCAGTGCCGACGCACCGGGACAGGGGGGGTCTAACTATGGCTACACCTTC
NA,TRBJ2-2,TRBV12-3/TRBV12-4,few,CASSLGTVELFF,TGTGCCAGCAGTTTGGGAACAGTGGAGCTGTTTTTT
TRBD1,TRBJ1-2,TRBV20-1,NA,CSANKQGFGYGYTF,TGCAGTGCTAACAAACAGGGGTTCGGCTATGGCTACACCTTC
NA,TRBJ1-5,TRBV10-3,few,CATRGASRNQPQHF,TGTGCCACCCGCGGCGCCAGCAGGAATCAGCCCCAGCATTTT
NA,TRBJ2-1,TRBV20-1,NA,CSASASSSHNEQFF,TGCAGTGCTAGTGCGTCGAGCTCCCACAATGAGCAGTTCTTC
NA,TRBJ1-6,TRBV12-3/TRBV12-4,NA,CASVGVPNSPLHF,TGTGCCAGCGTTGGGGTCCCAAACTCACCCCTCCACTTT
NA,TRBJ1-2,TRBV9,few,CASSVSNAYTF,TGTGCCAGCAGCGTATCCAACGCCTACACCTTC
NA,TRBJ2-3,TRBV10-3,many,CAISDGFLRPDTQYF,TGTGCCATCAGTGACGGGTTCTTAAGGCCTGATACGCAGTATTTT
NA,TRBJ1-2,TRBV7-2,NA,CASSPAPGSYGYTF,TGTGCCAGCAGCCCCGCTCCAGGGAGCTATGGCTACACCTTC
NA,TRBJ2-1,TRBV20-1,few,CSAAGPESSYNEQFF,TGCAGTGCTGCGGGGCCGGAAAGCTCCTACAATGAGCAGTTCTTC
NA,TRBJ2-3,TRBV20-1,NA,CSAPLWVRADTQYF,TGCAGTGCTCCATTATGGGTACGAGCAGATACGCAGTATTTT
TRBD2,TRBJ2-3,TRBV20-1,few,CSARAPGLAGGTDTQYF,TGCAGTGCTAGAGCCCCCGGGTTAGCGGGGGGCACAGATACGCAGTATTTT
TRBD1,TRBJ1-5,TRBV4-1,NA,CASSKTGTGNQPQHF,TGCGCCAGCAGCAAAACCGGGACAGGCAATCAGCCCCAGCATTTT